Below, 22 T cell receptor beta chains from the same sample are listed, as sequenced in a study of T-cell memory formation after mild COVID-19. TCRdb independently ran MiXCR on the 5' RACE reads; one entry per CDR3 protein. The repertoire includes roughly 200,000 distinct CDR3 sequences, more than 8% of them detected once, and 3% to 4.5% sits in the top ten. The material sequenced was PBMCs or a T cell subset sorted from them (not recorded which). These receptors came from a young man who had mild COVID-19 (a few samples of this study predate the infection). Cell type and time point are not known.

Ten or more counts support this clonotype. V is TRBV5-6 and J is TRBJ2-5; D may correspond to TRBD1 or TRBD2 (5 bases each). Germline V lookup: CDR1 SGHDT, CDR2 YYEEEE. Trimming took off 4 bases at V and 2 bases at J, with 9 bases between the two ends. The CDR3 consists of 13 residues. This chain's CDR3 is CASSRGRQETQYF. The CDR3 DNA sequence: TGTGCCAGCAGCCGGGGACGTCAAGAGACCCAGTACTTC.

This chain joins TRBV5-1 and TRBJ2-1; 7 bases align to TRBD1. Germline CDR1 and CDR2: SGHRS and YFSETQ. With 1 base clipped from V and 7 bases from J, the junction kept 11 bases outside the gene matches. This CDR3 has 16 amino acids. CDR3 coding DNA: TGCGCCAGCAGCTTGCGTTTTACAGGGGACGGGAATGAGCAGTTCTTC. It translates to CASSLRFTGDGNEQFF.

This clonotype was seen only a few times. This sequence joins TRBV20-1 and TRBJ1-1; 7 bases are shared with TRBD1. Germline values: CDR1 DFQATT, CDR2 SNEGSKA (reference sequence). J was trimmed by 6 bases and V by 0 bases; bases with no gene match: 4. There are 13 residues in the CDR3. CDR3 sequence: CSARDRGFSEAFF. The CDR3 DNA follows: TGCAGTGCTAGAGACAGGGGGTTCTCTGAAGCTTTCTTT.

Ten or more counts support this clonotype. CDR3 sequence (DNA): TGTGCCAGCAGCCAAGATAAAGTCAGGGCCGGGGGTTCACCCCTCCACTTT. As protein: CASSQDKVRAGGSPLHF. The chain couples TRBV4-2 to TRBJ1-6; D perhaps matches TRBD1 (5 bases). CDR1 is LGHNA, CDR2 YNFKEQ, per germline. V dropped 0 bases and J dropped 9 bases, with 18 bases sitting between them. The CDR3 is made up of 17 amino acids.

This clonotype has a handful of counts. The chain links TRBV7-2 to TRBJ2-1, with D possibly matching TRBD1 (5 bases). This CDR3 is 13 amino acids long. Germline values: CDR1 SGHTA, CDR2 FQGNSA. V was cut by 3 bases and J by 6 bases, with 9 bases left in between. The CDR3, as DNA: TGTGCCAGCAGCTTGACCAGGGCCAATGAGCAGTTCTTC. This gives the protein CASSLTRANEQFF.

This clonotype was counted at least ten times. V gene TRBV5-4 combines with J gene TRBJ2-1, with D possibly being TRBD1 (6 bases). Deletions cut 0 bases from V and 6 bases from J, with 13 bases between. Germline V gene data show CDR1 as SGHNT and CDR2 as YYREEE (reference sequence). This CDR3 comprises 15 residues. The CDR3 loop is CASSLEVGRGNEQFF. As DNA, the CDR3 is TGTGCCAGCAGCTTGGAGGTGGGCAGGGGCAATGAGCAGTTCTTC.

This clonotype was seen a few times. CDR3 nucleotides: TGCGCCAGCAGCCAAGGGTCAGCCGGCCCGAACACCGGGGAGCTGTTTTTT. It codes for CASSQGSAGPNTGELFF. The V call is TRBV4-3, the J call TRBJ2-2; D gene uncertain. The CDR3 extends over 17 amino acids. CDR1 is LGHNA, CDR2 YSLEER, per germline. The V and J ends lost 1 base and 0 bases respectively, with 12 bases between them.

In this sample, this clonotype turned up once. The rearrangement uses TRBV5-1 and TRBJ2-2; D is ambiguous. The CDR3 is 12 residues long. Germline lookup yields CDR1 SGHRS and CDR2 YFSETQ. V lost 6 bases and J 2 bases, leaving 5 bases between the germline ends. CDR3 sequence reads: CASKGNTGELFF. DNA of the CDR3: TGCGCCAGCAAAGGTAACACCGGGGAGCTGTTTTTT. Filled out from reference TRBV5-1 and TRBJ2-2, the complete variable domain reads KAGVTQTPRYLIKTRGQQVTLSCSPISGHRSVSWYQQTPGQGLQFLFEYFSETQRNKGNFPGRFSGRQFSNSRSEMNVSTLELGDSALYLCASKGNTGELFFGEGSRLTVL.

This clonotype was counted at least ten times. This chain joins TRBV20-1 and TRBJ2-6; no clear D. The V gene lost 5 bases and the J gene lost 0 bases, with 8 bases spanning the gap. Per the germline V gene, CDR1 is DFQATT and CDR2 is SNEGSKA (reference sequence). The CDR3 spans 14 residues. The CDR3 DNA reads as TGCAGTGCTTCTGTTTACTCTGGGGCCAACGTCCTGACTTTC. Translating it yields CSASVYSGANVLTF.

This clonotype has only a few counts. The chain uses TRBV7-2 and TRBJ1-1; D possibly corresponds to TRBD1 (6 bases). Germline CDR1 is SGHTA and CDR2 is FQGNSA. This CDR3 has 15 amino acids. V was clipped by 5 bases and J by 1 base, with 14 bases between them. The DNA of the CDR3 is TGTGCCAGCAGCATTCAGGGAGGGGGGAACACTGAAGCTTTCTTT. This encodes CASSIQGGGNTEAFF.

The chain combines TRBV18 with TRBJ2-4; 8 bases map to TRBD1. This CDR3 contains 15 residues. CDR1 and CDR2 (germline): KGHSH, LQKENI. Trimming removed 2 bases from V and 3 bases from J; junction bases left unmatched: 3. CDR3 protein: CASSPGQGGKNIQYF. The CDR3 region has the DNA TGTGCCAGCTCACCAGGACAGGGCGGCAAAAACATTCAGTACTTC.

This sequence joins TRBV5-1 and TRBJ2-6; D is perhaps TRBD1 (6 bases). Trimming took 0 bases from V and 2 from J, leaving 9 bases between them. The germline gives CDR1 SGHRS, CDR2 YFSETQ. The CDR3 totals 16 residues. The CDR3 nucleotides are TGCGCCAGCAGCTTGGATGGGGGCGCTGGGGCCAACGTCCTGACTTTC. Translated: CASSLDGGAGANVLTF.

This clonotype appeared a few times. The chain links TRBV7-2 to TRBJ1-5; D is undetermined. The length of the CDR3 is 16 residues. The V and J ends lost 1 base and 6 bases respectively, with 16 bases between them. Germline assignment: CDR1 SGHTA and CDR2 FQGNSA. CDR3 sequence (DNA): TGTGCCAGCAGCTTAGTCGCAGGCCCACCCCCTCAGCCCCAGCATTTT. Residues: CASSLVAGPPPQPQHF. Full variable domain (outside the CDR3, taken from reference TRBV7-2 and TRBJ1-5): GAGVSQSPSNKVTEKGKDVELRCDPISGHTALYWYRQSLGQGLEFLIYFQGNSAPDKSGLPSDRFSAERTGGSVSTLTIQRTQQEDSAVYLCASSLVAGPPPQPQHFGDGTRLSIL.

This clonotype occurred a few times. The genes are TRBV6-5 and TRBJ2-7; TRBD1 or TRBD2 may be the D gene (5 bases each). This CDR3 region has 12 residues. V lost 8 bases and J lost 5, with 13 bases in between. The V gene's germline CDR1 is MNHEY and CDR2 SVGAGI. This chain's CDR3 is CASEGSKDEQYF. Written as DNA, the CDR3 is TGTGCCAGCGAGGGGTCAAAGGACGAGCAGTACTTC.

This clonotype has only a few counts. This chain uses TRBV19 with TRBJ1-2; no reliable D call. Trimming removed 11 bases at V and 4 bases at J, with 14 bases between. This CDR3 comprises 12 residues. CDR1 is LNHDA and CDR2 is SQIVND in the germline V gene (reference sequence). The CDR3 sequence is CACGLPGYGYTF. The CDR3 DNA is TGTGCCTGCGGCTTGCCCGGCTATGGCTACACCTTC.

This clonotype showed up just a few times. J is TRBJ2-5 and V is TRBV12-3 or TRBV12-4, with 8 bases aligning to TRBD1. With 4 bases clipped from V and 4 bases from J, the junction kept 5 bases outside the gene matches. CDR3 length: 14 residues. This chain's CDR3 is CASSYQGAGETQYF. The CDR3 DNA sequence: TGTGCCAGCAGTTATCAGGGGGCAGGAGAGACCCAGTACTTC.

The chain is built from TRBV5-1 and TRBJ2-4; TRBD1 agrees at 8 bases. Unmatched junction bases numbered 6, after V lost 4 bases and J lost 0 bases. The CDR3 runs 16 residues. CDR1 SGHRS and CDR2 YFSETQ come from the germline V gene. The CDR3 DNA reads as TGCGCCAGCAGCGGACAGGGAGTTCTAGCCAAAAACATTCAGTACTTC. Amino acid sequence: CASSGQGVLAKNIQYF. The entire variable domain, with the rest obtained from reference TRBV5-1 and TRBJ2-4, is as follows: KAGVTQTPRYLIKTRGQQVTLSCSPISGHRSVSWYQQTPGQGLQFLFEYFSETQRNKGNFPGRFSGRQFSNSRSEMNVSTLELGDSALYLCASSGQGVLAKNIQYFGAGTRLSVL.

The rearrangement uses TRBV5-1 and TRBJ1-2; D remains unclear. Germline V gene data show CDR1 as SGHRS and CDR2 as YFSETQ. Trimming removed 1 base at V and 7 bases at J, with 14 bases between. CDR3 length equals 14 residues. CDR3 sequence reads: CASSLIDGRSGYTF. As DNA, the CDR3 is TGCGCCAGCAGCTTGATTGATGGGAGGAGTGGCTACACCTTC.

This clonotype occurred a few times. The chain links TRBV7-3 to TRBJ2-2; maybe TRBD1 (6 bases). The CDR3 loop spans 13 amino acids. Deletions cut 5 bases from V and 6 bases from J, with 10 bases between. The germline gives CDR1 SGHTA, CDR2 FQGTGA. CDR3 coding DNA: TGTGCCAGCAGCCGCGACAGGTCCGGGGAGCTGTTTTTT. The encoded protein is CASSRDRSGELFF.

The table lists this clonotype with a few counts. The chain links TRBV28 to TRBJ1-4; D uncertain. The CDR3 runs 13 residues. CDR1 and CDR2 from the germline V gene are MDHEN and SYDVKM. V shed 3 bases and J shed 11 bases, with 13 bases lying between them. DNA of the CDR3: TGTGCCAGCAGTTTCTCAAACAGTGTCAAACTGTTTTTT. Encoded protein: CASSFSNSVKLFF.

This clonotype has at least ten counts. The chain combines TRBV2 with TRBJ2-1; TRBD1 might be the D (6 bases). V was shortened by 4 bases and J by 13 bases, with 14 bases between the two germline ends. Germline values: CDR1 SNHLY, CDR2 FYNNEI. The CDR3 is 12 amino acids. CDR3 bases: TGTGCCAGCAGTGCACAGGGTGGGGAACAGTTCTTC. Protein product: CASSAQGGEQFF.

Many counts were recorded for this clonotype. V gene TRBV20-1 combines with J gene TRBJ2-4, with TRBD2 identical over 8 bases. With V trimmed by 3 bases and J by 3 bases, 16 bases remained unmatched. The V gene's germline CDR1 is DFQATT and CDR2 SNEGSKA (reference sequence). This CDR3 is 18 amino acids long. The chain's CDR3 is CSARIPGLGLGGKNIQYF. The CDR3 bases are TGCAGTGCTAGGATTCCGGGACTAGGGCTGGGTGGCAAAAACATTCAGTACTTC.